A selection of T cell receptor beta chains follows, all from one sample in a study of T cell repertoires in ileal Crohn's disease. Sequencing used immunoSEQ multiplex PCR; TCRdb keeps in-frame clones, though not all of them. The data show approximately 11,000 clones, with 55% to 75% seen just once and around 7.2% held by the top ten. The sample comprised ileal tissue. The receptors here all came from an adult with Crohn's disease. CDR3s include the opening cysteine and the closing phenylalanine or tryptophan. The D gene is left open where the match is weak. Not all rows give a size; the values are once, few, many and, for expanded clones, a class.

>TRBJ2-3|TRBV6-4|-|few
TGTGCCAGCAGTGACTCGGCCCCCACAGATACGCAGTATTTT
CASSDSAPTDTQYF
>TRBJ2-2|TRBV6-5|TRBD2|-
TGTGCCAGCAGACGGACTAGCGGGGCCACCGGGGAGCTGTTTTTT
CASRRTSGATGELFF
>TRBJ1-2|TRBV28|TRBD1|-
TGTGCCAGCAGAAGAAGAGGGACAGGCGCCCTGGGCTACACCTTC
CASRRRGTGALGYTF
>TRBJ1-1|TRBV6-5|TRBD1|few
TGTGCCAGCAGTAAGCCGACAGGGGCGGTGGCTGAAGCTTTCTTT
CASSKPTGAVAEAFF
>TRBJ1-2|TRBV29-1|-|few
TGCAGCGTTGAAGATAGAGGATACTATGGCTACACCTTC
CSVEDRGYYGYTF
>TRBJ2-7|TRBV19|TRBD2|once
TGTGCCAGTAGTAGGGCTAGCGGGAGGGAGCAGTACTTC
CASSRASGREQYF
>TRBJ1-1|TRBV4-1|-|-
TGCGCCAGCAGCCAAGAGGACATCCGCCGTGAAGCTTTCTTT
CASSQEDIRREAFF
>TRBJ2-2|TRBV28|-|-
TGTGCCAGCAGTGCTAAAAGGGAAGGAGGCACCGGGGAGCTGTTTTTT
CASSAKREGGTGELFF
>TRBJ1-1|TRBV7-8|-|-
TGTGCCAGCAGCCTTCAGGGGAAACCGAACACTGAAGCTTTCTTT
CASSLQGKPNTEAFF
>TRBJ2-1|TRBV29-1|-|-
TGCAGCGTTGAGGCAGGGGAGCTTGAGCAGTTCTTC
CSVEAGELEQFF
>TRBJ2-3|TRBV9|-|-
TGTGCCAGCAGCGTCCTCGCAGCGGCCAGAGACGTAGGTACGCAGTATTTT
CASSVLAAARDVGTQYF
>TRBJ1-2|TRBV6-4|TRBD1|-
TGTGCCAGCACTTCCAAGGGGGCAGCTAACTCTAACTATGGCTACACCTTC
CASTSKGAANSNYGYTF
>TRBJ2-2|TRBV5-8|-|few
TGTGCCAGCAGCTTGGCCTCAGGGACCGGGGAGCTGTTTTTT
CASSLASGTGELFF
>TRBJ2-2|TRBV7-9|TRBD2|-
TGTGCCAGCAGCCCCCTGGGGACTAGCAGAAACACCGGGGAGCTGTTTTTT
CASSPLGTSRNTGELFF
>TRBJ2-5|TRBV18|-|-
TGTGCCAGCTCACCTTCGCCGAGCGAGGCCCAGTACTTC
CASSPSPSEAQYF
>TRBJ1-3|TRBV29-1|-|-
TGCAGCGTTGTAGCCGACTCTGGAAACACCATATATTTT
CSVVADSGNTIYF
>TRBJ2-7|TRBV6-5|TRBD1|-
TGTGCCAGCAGTTACTCCAACGACAGGGGCGAGCAGTACTTC
CASSYSNDRGEQYF
>TRBJ2-3|TRBV10-3|TRBD1|once
TGTGCCATCTCTACAGGGGGCGCATTAGATACGCAGTATTTT
CAISTGGALDTQYF
>TRBJ2-4|TRBV2|TRBD2|once
TGTGCCAGCAGTGATGGGACTAGGCGTGACATTCAGTACTTC
CASSDGTRRDIQYF
>TRBJ2-7|TRBV27|-|-
TGTGCCAGCAGTCCGTTATATGTCGGGACTGGGTACGAGCAGTACTTC
CASSPLYVGTGYEQYF
>TRBJ2-7|TRBV7-9|-|-
TGTGCCAGCAGCTTAGAGGCAGGGGTCGGCGAGCAGTACTTC
CASSLEAGVGEQYF
>TRBJ2-3|TRBV5-1|-|-
TGCGCCAGCAGCTTGGGAGGGATCACAGATACGCAGTATTTT
CASSLGGITDTQYF
>TRBJ2-7|TRBV28|-|-
TGTGCCAGCAGTTCTGGGCGCCAGGGTATCGACGAGCAGTACTTC
CASSSGRQGIDEQYF
>TRBJ2-5|TRBV9|TRBD2|-
TGTGCCAGCAGCGTAAGGGGGACTAGCGGGAGATTGGAGACCCAGTACTTC
CASSVRGTSGRLETQYF